This TCR beta chain was identified in a study of T cells expressing NK-cell markers. CDR1 is SGHAT and CDR2 is FQNNGV in the germline V gene. CDR3 length equals 13 residues. Reanalyzing the 5' RACE reads, TCRdb keeps one entry per CDR3 protein, without DNA. The sample yields roughly 430,000 distinct CDR3 sequences, of which the top ten take up 7.3%. The specimen was blood T cells: a sorted CD56 or NKG2C T cell subset, CD4+ or CD8+ T cells, or bulk PBMC T cells (not recorded which). The rearrangement uses TRBV11-2 and TRBJ2-3; lacking DNA, the TRBD1 call made by TCRdb goes unchecked. This sequence originates from a woman between 18 and 75 years old in good health. This CDR3 reads CASSFFPEDMQYF. Full variable domain (missing parts from reference TRBV11-2 and TRBJ2-3): EAGVAQSPRYKIIEKRQSVAFWCNPISGHATLYWYQQILGQGPKLLIQFQNNGVVDDSQLPKDRFSAERLKGVDSTLKIQPAKLEDSAVYLCASSFFPEDMQYFGPGTRLTVL.